Sequencing of this T cell receptor (beta chain) was carried out in a study of beta chain features in type 1 diabetes. Study-level information: The patients were much like the healthy donors in age, gender and cell yields.

Study-wide points: Patients with type 1 diabetes carried fewer insertions and had more deletions at their VDJ junctions. A moderate, significant TCRB CDR3 shortening appeared in type 1 diabetes across four CD4+ subsets.

Researchers reported sorting CD4+ naive, central memory, regulatory and stem cell-like memory cells via CD45RO/CCR7/CD25/CD127/CD95/CD27. This clone was seen only a few times. As yet, its antigen is unknown. The investigators reverse transcribed all of the isolated RNA, so they sequenced expressed TCRB transcripts. Assay: immunoSEQ multiplex PCR; the TCRdb copy retains only in-frame clones and omits some. This sample has about 170,000 clones; roughly 7.1% occur once, and the top ten carry 0.94%. Specimen: central memory CD4+ T cells from blood. This receptor was obtained from a woman in her 40s with type 1 diabetes.

CDR3 loop: CAWSVGLVTDTQYF. The CDR3 nucleotides are TGTGCCTGGAGTGTAGGTCTAGTGACAGATACGCAGTATTTT. This chain connects TRBV30 to TRBJ2-3; unclear D gene. Germline values: CDR1 GTSNPN, CDR2 SVGIG (reference sequence). This CDR3 has 14 amino acids. Deletions cut 0 bases from V and 3 bases from J, with 10 bases between.